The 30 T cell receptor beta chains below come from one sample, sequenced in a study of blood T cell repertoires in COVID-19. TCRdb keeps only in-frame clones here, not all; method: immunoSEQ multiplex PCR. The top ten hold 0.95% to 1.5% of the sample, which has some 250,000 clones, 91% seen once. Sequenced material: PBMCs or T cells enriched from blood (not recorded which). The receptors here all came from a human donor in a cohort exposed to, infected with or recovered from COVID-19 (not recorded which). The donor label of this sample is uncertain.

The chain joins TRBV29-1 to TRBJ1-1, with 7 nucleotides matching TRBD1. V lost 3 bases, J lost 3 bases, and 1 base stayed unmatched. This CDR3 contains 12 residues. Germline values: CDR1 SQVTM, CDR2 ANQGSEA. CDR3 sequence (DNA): TGCAGCGTTGATACAGGGGACACTGAAGCTTTCTTT. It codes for CSVDTGDTEAFF.

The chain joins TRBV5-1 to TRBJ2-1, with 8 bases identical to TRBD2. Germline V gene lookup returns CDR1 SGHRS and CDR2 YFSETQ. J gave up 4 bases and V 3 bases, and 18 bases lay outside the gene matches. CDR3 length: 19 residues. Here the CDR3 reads CASSSPSSLIAGMYNEQFF. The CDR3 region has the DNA TGCGCCAGCAGCTCGCCCTCCAGTTTGATAGCGGGAATGTACAATGAGCAGTTCTTC.

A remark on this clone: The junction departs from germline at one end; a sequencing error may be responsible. This CDR3 reads CANSLAGAATQYF. CDR3 sequence (DNA): TGTGCCAACAGTTTAGCGGGGGCAGCTACGCAGTATTTT. J is TRBJ2-3 and V is TRBV6-5, with 9 bases matching TRBD2. The CDR3 covers 13 residues. The germline gives CDR1 MNHEY, CDR2 SVGAGI.

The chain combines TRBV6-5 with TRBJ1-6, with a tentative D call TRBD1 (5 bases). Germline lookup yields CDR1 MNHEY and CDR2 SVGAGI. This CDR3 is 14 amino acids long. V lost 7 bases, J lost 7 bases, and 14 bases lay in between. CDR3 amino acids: CASTQNQGNSPLHF. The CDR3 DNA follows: TGTGCCAGCACTCAAAACCAGGGAAATTCACCCCTCCACTTT.

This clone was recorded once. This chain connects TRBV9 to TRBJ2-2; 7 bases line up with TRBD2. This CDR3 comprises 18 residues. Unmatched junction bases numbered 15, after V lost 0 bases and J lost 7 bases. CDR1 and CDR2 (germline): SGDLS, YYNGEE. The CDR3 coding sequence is TGTGCCAGCAGCGTAGGAGCGGCGGGGGATGTATCACTCGGGGAGCTGTTTTTT. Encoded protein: CASSVGAAGDVSLGELFF.

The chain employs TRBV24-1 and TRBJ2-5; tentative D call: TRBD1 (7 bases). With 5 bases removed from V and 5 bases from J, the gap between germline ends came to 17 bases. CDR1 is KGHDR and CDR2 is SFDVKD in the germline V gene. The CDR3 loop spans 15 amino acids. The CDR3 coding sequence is TGTGCCACCAGTGTCTCAGGAGGGGGCTCGGAGACCCAGTACTTC. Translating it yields CATSVSGGGSETQYF.

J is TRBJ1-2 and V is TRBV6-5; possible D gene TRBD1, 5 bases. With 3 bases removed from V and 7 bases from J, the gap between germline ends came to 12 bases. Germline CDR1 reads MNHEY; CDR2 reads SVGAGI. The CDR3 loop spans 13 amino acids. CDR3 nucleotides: TGTGCCAGCAGTTATGCCAATAGGGGTGGCTACACCTTC. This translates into CASSYANRGGYTF.

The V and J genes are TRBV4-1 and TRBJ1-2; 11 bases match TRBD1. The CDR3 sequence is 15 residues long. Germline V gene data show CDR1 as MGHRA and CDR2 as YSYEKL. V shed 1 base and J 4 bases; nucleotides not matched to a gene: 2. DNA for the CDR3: TGCGCCAGCAGCCAAGTGGGACAGGGGGGCTATGGCTACACCTTC. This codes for CASSQVGQGGYGYTF.

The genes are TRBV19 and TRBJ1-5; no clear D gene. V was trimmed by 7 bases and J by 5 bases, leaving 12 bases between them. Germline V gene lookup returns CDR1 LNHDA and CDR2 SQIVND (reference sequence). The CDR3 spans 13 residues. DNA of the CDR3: TGTGCCAGTAAATTGGCAGTCGATCAGCCCCAGCATTTT. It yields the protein CASKLAVDQPQHF.

CDR3 DNA: TGTGCTAGTGGCTGGGGACAGGGGGTAGATAGCAATCAGCCCCAGCATTTT. Translating it yields CASGWGQGVDSNQPQHF. The chain uses TRBV12-5 and TRBJ1-5; TRBD1 agrees at 11 bases. CDR3 length: 17 residues. Germline V gives CDR1 LGHNT, CDR2 FRNRAP. Losses at the gene ends were 6 bases for V and 0 bases for J; bases not matched to a gene: 7.

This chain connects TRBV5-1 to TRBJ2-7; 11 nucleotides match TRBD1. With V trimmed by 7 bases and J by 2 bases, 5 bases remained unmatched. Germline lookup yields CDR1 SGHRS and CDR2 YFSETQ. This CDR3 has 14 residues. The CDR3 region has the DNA TGCGCCAGCGGTCTGGGACAGGGGGCCTACGAGCAGTACTTC. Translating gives CASGLGQGAYEQYF.

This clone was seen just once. The DNA of the CDR3 is TGTGCCAGCAGGGAAGAACGGGGTGGAAGGACTGAAGCTTTCTTT. This gives the protein CASREERGGRTEAFF. The chain has TRBV7-2 and TRBJ1-1; D is unclear. CDR1 and CDR2 (germline): SGHTA, FQGNSA. V was pared by 6 bases and J by 5 bases, with 19 bases between. The CDR3 has 15 residues.

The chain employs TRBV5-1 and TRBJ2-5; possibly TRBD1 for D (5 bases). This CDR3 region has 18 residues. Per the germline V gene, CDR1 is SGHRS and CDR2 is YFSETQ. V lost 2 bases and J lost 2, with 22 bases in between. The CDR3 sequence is CASSLGVSTAGWQETQYF. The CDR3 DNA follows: TGCGCCAGCAGCTTAGGCGTTTCGACGGCAGGGTGGCAAGAGACCCAGTACTTC.

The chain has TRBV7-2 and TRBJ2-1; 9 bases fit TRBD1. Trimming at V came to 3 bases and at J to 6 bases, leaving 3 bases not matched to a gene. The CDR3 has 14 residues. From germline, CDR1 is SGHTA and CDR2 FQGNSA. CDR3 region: CASSFPDRGNEQFF. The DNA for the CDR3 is TGTGCCAGCAGCTTTCCGGACAGGGGCAATGAGCAGTTCTTC.

In DNA, the CDR3 is TGTGCCAGCAGCGATACAGGGGGTCACACCGGGGAGCTGTTTTTT. Its translation: CASSDTGGHTGELFF. The V gene is TRBV7-3, the J gene TRBJ2-2; the match to TRBD1 covers 8 bases. The length of the CDR3 is 15 residues. The germline gives CDR1 SGHTA, CDR2 FQGTGA. The junction had 5 bases not matched to a gene; V was cut back by 5 bases and J by 3 bases.

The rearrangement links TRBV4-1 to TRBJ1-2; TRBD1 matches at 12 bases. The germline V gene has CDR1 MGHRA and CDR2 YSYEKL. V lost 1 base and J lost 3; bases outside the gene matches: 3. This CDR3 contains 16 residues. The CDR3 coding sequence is TGCGCCAGCAGCCAAGTGGGACAGGGGGCTTACTATGGCTACACCTTC. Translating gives CASSQVGQGAYYGYTF.

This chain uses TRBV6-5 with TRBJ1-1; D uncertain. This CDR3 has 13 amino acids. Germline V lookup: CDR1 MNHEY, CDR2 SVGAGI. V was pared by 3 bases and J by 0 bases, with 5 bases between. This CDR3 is CASSYNLNTEAFF. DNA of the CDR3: TGTGCCAGCAGTTATAATTTGAACACTGAAGCTTTCTTT.

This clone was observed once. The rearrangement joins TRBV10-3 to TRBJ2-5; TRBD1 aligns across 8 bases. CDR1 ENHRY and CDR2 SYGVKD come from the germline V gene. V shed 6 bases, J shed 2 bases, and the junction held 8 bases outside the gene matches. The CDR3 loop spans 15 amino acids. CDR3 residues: CAISLGQGQQETQYF. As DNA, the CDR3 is TGTGCCATCAGCTTAGGACAGGGACAACAAGAGACCCAGTACTTC.

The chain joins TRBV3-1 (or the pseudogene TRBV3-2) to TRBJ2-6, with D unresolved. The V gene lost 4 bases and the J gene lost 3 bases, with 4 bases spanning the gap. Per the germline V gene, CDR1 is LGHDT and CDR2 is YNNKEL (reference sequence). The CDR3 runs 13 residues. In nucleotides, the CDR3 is TGTGCCAGCAGCCCGGGTGGGGCCAACGTCCTGACTTTC. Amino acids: CASSPGGANVLTF.

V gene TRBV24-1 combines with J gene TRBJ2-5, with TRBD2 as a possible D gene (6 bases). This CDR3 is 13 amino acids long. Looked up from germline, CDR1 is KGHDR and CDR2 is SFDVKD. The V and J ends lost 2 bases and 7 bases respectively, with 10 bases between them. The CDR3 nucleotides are TGTGCCACCAGTGATTCCAGGAGGGGGACCCAGTACTTC. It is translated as CATSDSRRGTQYF.

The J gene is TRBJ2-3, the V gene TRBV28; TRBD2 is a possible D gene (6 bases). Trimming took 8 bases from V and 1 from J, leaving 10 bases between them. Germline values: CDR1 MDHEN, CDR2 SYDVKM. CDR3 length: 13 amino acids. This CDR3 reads CASLGGGTDTQYF. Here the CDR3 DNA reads TGTGCCAGCCTCGGCGGGGGCACAGATACGCAGTATTTT.

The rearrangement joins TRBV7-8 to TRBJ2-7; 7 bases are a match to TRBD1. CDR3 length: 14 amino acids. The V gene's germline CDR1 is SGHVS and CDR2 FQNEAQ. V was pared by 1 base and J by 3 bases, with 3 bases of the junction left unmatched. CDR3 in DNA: TGTGCCAGCAGCTTAGTTGGGACAGACTACGAGCAGTACTTC. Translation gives CASSLVGTDYEQYF.

CDR3 DNA: TGTGCCAGCTCGCGCACAGGGGCTAAGCAGCAAGAGACCCAGTACTTC. It yields the protein CASSRTGAKQQETQYF. The rearrangement links TRBV18 to TRBJ2-5; 7 nucleotides agree with TRBD1. Germline loops: CDR1 KGHSH, CDR2 LQKENI. With V trimmed by 6 bases and J by 2 bases, 12 bases remained unmatched. This CDR3 comprises 16 residues.

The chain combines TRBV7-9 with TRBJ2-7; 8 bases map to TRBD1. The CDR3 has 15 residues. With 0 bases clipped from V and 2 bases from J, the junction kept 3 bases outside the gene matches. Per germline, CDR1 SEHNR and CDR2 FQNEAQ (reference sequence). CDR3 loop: CASSLAGQGPYEQYF. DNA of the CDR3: TGTGCCAGCAGCTTAGCAGGACAGGGTCCCTACGAGCAGTACTTC.

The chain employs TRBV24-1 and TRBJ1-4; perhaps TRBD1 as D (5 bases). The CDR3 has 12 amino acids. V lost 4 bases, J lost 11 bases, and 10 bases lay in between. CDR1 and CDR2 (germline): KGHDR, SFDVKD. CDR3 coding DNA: TGTGCCACCAGTGACTCCCCAGGGAAACTGTTTTTT. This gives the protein CATSDSPGKLFF.

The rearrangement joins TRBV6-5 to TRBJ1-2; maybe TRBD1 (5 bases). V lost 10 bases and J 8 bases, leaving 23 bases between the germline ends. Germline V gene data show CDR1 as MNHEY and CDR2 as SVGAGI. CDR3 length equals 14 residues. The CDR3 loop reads CATVNGGPGDGYTF. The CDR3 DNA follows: TGTGCCACCGTAAACGGGGGACCCGGGGACGGCTACACCTTC.

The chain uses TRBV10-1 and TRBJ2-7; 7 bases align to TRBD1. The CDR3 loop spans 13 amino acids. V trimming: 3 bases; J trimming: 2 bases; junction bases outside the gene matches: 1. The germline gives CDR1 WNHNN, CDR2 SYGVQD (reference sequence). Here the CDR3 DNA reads TGCGCCAGCAGTGAAGGGGGCGCCTACGAGCAGTACTTC. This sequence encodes CASSEGGAYEQYF.

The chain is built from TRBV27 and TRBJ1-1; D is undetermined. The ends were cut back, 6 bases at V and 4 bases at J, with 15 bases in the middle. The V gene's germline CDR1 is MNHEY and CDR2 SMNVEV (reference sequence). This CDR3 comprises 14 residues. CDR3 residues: CASSMGGPSTEAFF. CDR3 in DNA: TGTGCCAGCAGCATGGGAGGGCCGAGCACTGAAGCTTTCTTT.

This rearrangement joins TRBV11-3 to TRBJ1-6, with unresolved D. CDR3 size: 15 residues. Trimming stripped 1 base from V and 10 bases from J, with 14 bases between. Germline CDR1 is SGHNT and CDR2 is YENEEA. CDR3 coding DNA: TGTGCCAGCAGCTTAGGTGTTGAAGGAGGCTCACCCCTCCACTTT. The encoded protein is CASSLGVEGGSPLHF.

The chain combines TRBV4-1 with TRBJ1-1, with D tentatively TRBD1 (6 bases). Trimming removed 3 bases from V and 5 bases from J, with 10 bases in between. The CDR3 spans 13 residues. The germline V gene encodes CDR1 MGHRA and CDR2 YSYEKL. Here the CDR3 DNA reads TGCGCCAGCAGCCAGGGGGCGTGGACTGAAGCTTTCTTT. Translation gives CASSQGAWTEAFF.